This T cell receptor (beta chain) was sequenced in a study of T-cell memory formation after mild COVID-19. This clonotype was recorded many times. Its target is not known. Trimming removed 3 bases from V and 5 bases from J; junction bases left unmatched: 3. The CDR3 consists of 14 residues. Study-wide results and caveats: Whereas later expanders leaned CD4+, clones contracting day 15 to 85 showed a balanced CD4/CD8 makeup. Nothing confirmed that second-wave clones peaking on day 37 were specific for SARS-CoV-2.

MiXCR, applied by TCRdb to the 5' RACE reads, yields one record per CDR3 protein. Found here are around 300,000 distinct CDR3 sequences, around 15% of them singletons; the top ten hold about a fifth. The clonotype comes from a man between 18 and 29 years old who had mild COVID-19 (a few samples of this study predate the infection). Cell type and time point are not known. This rearrangement joins TRBV12-3 or TRBV12-4 to TRBJ2-3, with 9 bases fitting TRBD2. Sample: PBMCs or a T cell subset sorted from them (not recorded which). The DNA of the CDR3 is TGTGCCAGCAGTTTTAATAGCGGGGGAGATACGCAGTATTTT. Protein product: CASSFNSGGDTQYF.